What follows are 18 T cell receptor beta chains derived from one specimen sequenced in a study of T cell responses to AZD1222 COVID-19 vaccine. TCRdb's table, derived via immunoSEQ multiplex PCR, lists solely in-frame clones and lacks some. The repertoire holds around 200,000 clones, with approximately 94% as singletons. The input for sequencing was peripheral blood, taken 28 days after the second AZD1222 dose. Receptor source: an adult who received the AZD1222 COVID-19 vaccine.

The chain links TRBV6-4 to TRBJ2-2; TRBD2 agrees at 9 bases. Per the germline V gene, CDR1 is MRHNA and CDR2 is SNTAGT. The CDR3 is made up of 15 amino acids. The junction had 4 bases not matched to a gene; V was cut back by 6 bases and J by 2 bases. CDR3 sequence (DNA): TGTGCCAGCAGCCGCGGGGGGGAAAACACCGGGGAGCTGTTTTTT. Its protein is CASSRGGENTGELFF.

The rearrangement links TRBV27 to TRBJ1-5, with TRBD1 as a possible D gene (5 bases). Per the germline V gene, CDR1 is MNHEY and CDR2 is SMNVEV (reference sequence). The ends were cut back, 3 bases at V and 6 bases at J, with 9 bases in the middle. The CDR3 is 13 amino acids. The CDR3 reads CASSFQGGQPQHF. The CDR3 bases are TGTGCCAGCAGTTTCCAGGGAGGTCAGCCCCAGCATTTT.

The genes are TRBV24-1 and TRBJ2-1, with TRBD2 matching over 7 bases. CDR3 length: 14 amino acids. Trimming cost V 0 bases and J 7 bases; bases outside gene matches: 2. Germline V CDR1 and CDR2: KGHDR, SFDVKD. The CDR3 loop reads CATSDLTSANEQFF. The CDR3 coding sequence is TGTGCCACCAGTGATTTGACTAGCGCTAATGAGCAGTTCTTC.

This clone was detected only once. The CDR3: CASTRDRGSSPLHF. In DNA, the CDR3 is TGTGCCAGCACACGGGACAGGGGGAGTTCACCCCTCCACTTT. The V call is TRBV2, the J call TRBJ1-6; 11 nucleotides line up with TRBD1. The CDR3 is 14 residues long. Germline values: CDR1 SNHLY, CDR2 FYNNEI. Unmatched junction bases numbered 5, after V lost 7 bases and J lost 9 bases.

The rearrangement links TRBV11-1 to TRBJ1-5; no clear D. V lost 5 bases and J 3 bases, leaving 5 bases between the germline ends. The CDR3 length is 12 residues. Germline lookup yields CDR1 SGHAT and CDR2 FQDESV (reference sequence). DNA of the CDR3: TGTGCCAGCAGCCCGAACAATCAGCCCCAGCATTTT. Amino acids: CASSPNNQPQHF. Drawing the rest from reference TRBV11-1 and TRBJ1-5, the complete variable domain is EAEVAQSPRYKITEKSQAVAFWCDPISGHATLYWYRQILGQGPELLVQFQDESVVDDSQLPKDRFSAERLKGVDSTLKIQPAELGDSAMYLCASSPNNQPQHFGDGTRLSIL.

This chain links TRBV15 with TRBJ1-1, with no clear D. The CDR3 length is 17 residues. V shed 0 bases and J shed 1 base, with 15 bases lying between them. Per germline, CDR1 LNHNV and CDR2 YYDKDF (reference sequence). CDR3 protein: CATSRDLIESPNTEAFF. The CDR3 DNA is TGTGCCACCAGCAGAGATTTAATAGAGTCCCCGAACACTGAAGCTTTCTTT.

The chain uses TRBV12-3 or TRBV12-4 and TRBJ2-7; D gene uncertain. Trimming removed 1 base at V and 3 bases at J, with 4 bases between. CDR3 length: 12 residues. This CDR3 reads CASSLGFYEQYF. As DNA, the CDR3 is TGTGCCAGCAGTTTAGGGTTCTACGAGCAGTACTTC.

The chain carries TRBV28 and TRBJ1-6; D remains ambiguous. Per the germline V gene, CDR1 is MDHEN and CDR2 is SYDVKM. CDR3 length equals 12 residues. The ends were cut back, 7 bases at V and 10 bases at J, with 11 bases in the middle. For the CDR3, the DNA is TGTGCCAGCAAAACCCCAGGATCACCCCTCCACTTT. The encoded protein is CASKTPGSPLHF.

The chain uses TRBV11-2 and TRBJ2-1; D uncertain. This CDR3 has 17 amino acids. Deletions cut 4 bases from V and 5 bases from J, with 21 bases between. CDR1 is SGHAT and CDR2 is FQNNGV in the germline V gene. As DNA, the CDR3 is TGTGCCAGCAGCTCCGACCGATCAGATTGGGCAAACAATGAGCAGTTCTTC. It is translated as CASSSDRSDWANNEQFF.

CDR3 DNA: TGTGCCAGCAGTTTAGGGTCCCTAACCCGAAGCAATCAGCCCCAGCATTTT. Translating it yields CASSLGSLTRSNQPQHF. The rearrangement links TRBV28 to TRBJ1-5; D remains unclear. Germline loops: CDR1 MDHEN, CDR2 SYDVKM. Trimming pared 2 bases from V and 1 base from J, leaving 15 bases between. This CDR3 comprises 17 residues. Full variable domain (outside the CDR3, taken from reference TRBV28 and TRBJ1-5): DVKVTQSSRYLVKRTGEKVFLECVQDMDHENMFWYRQDPGLGLRLIYFSYDVKMKEKGDIPEGYSVSREKKERFSLILESASTNQTSMYLCASSLGSLTRSNQPQHFGDGTRLSIL.

The chain couples TRBV18 to TRBJ1-2; 7 bases are shared with TRBD1. Trimming at V came to 0 bases and at J to 1 base, leaving 5 bases not matched to a gene. The germline V gene has CDR1 KGHSH and CDR2 LQKENI. This CDR3 region has 16 residues. The CDR3 here is CASSPPEGALNYGYTF. Written as DNA, the CDR3 is TGTGCCAGCTCACCACCGGAGGGGGCCCTTAACTATGGCTACACCTTC.

V is TRBV11-2 and J is TRBJ2-1; 13 nucleotides match TRBD2. Germline loops: CDR1 SGHAT, CDR2 FQNNGV. CDR3 size: 19 residues. Trimming took 5 bases from V and 6 from J; bases not matched to a gene: 16. The CDR3 reads CASSSGGLAGTLGSNEQFF. The CDR3 region has the DNA TGTGCCAGCAGCAGCGGGGGACTAGCGGGAACTCTGGGGTCCAATGAGCAGTTCTTC.

This chain joins TRBV11-1 and TRBJ2-7; D is perhaps TRBD2 (5 bases). Germline lookup yields CDR1 SGHAT and CDR2 FQDESV (reference sequence). Trimming cost V 3 bases and J 5 bases, with 14 bases left between them. CDR3 length equals 14 residues. The CDR3 bases are TGTGCCAGCAGCTTCCTGGGTGCGGAGGACGAGCAGTACTTC. The encoded protein is CASSFLGAEDEQYF.

The V call is TRBV11-2, the J call TRBJ2-7; no reliable D call. Trimming took off 4 bases at V and 1 base at J, with 8 bases between the two ends. CDR1 and CDR2 (germline): SGHAT, FQNNGV. The CDR3 has 13 residues. The CDR3 DNA reads TGTGCCAGCAGCTCGACCAGTTCCTACGAGCAGTACTTC. Its protein product is CASSSTSSYEQYF.

The CDR3, as DNA: TGTGCCTGGAGTGTAGCAGGGTTCGGAGCTTTCTTT. Translated: CAWSVAGFGAFF. The rearrangement joins TRBV30 to TRBJ1-1, with D maybe TRBD1 (5 bases). Germline V gene lookup returns CDR1 GTSNPN and CDR2 SVGIG (reference sequence). The CDR3 is 12 residues long. V lost 0 bases to trimming and J lost 10 bases, with 12 bases between them.

V is TRBV2 and J is TRBJ1-4; TRBD1 aligns across 8 bases. The V gene's germline CDR1 is SNHLY and CDR2 FYNNEI. Trimming took 8 bases from V and 8 from J; bases not matched to a gene: 10. The CDR3 loop spans 14 amino acids. The CDR3 sequence is CASLEGRGREKLFF. The CDR3, as DNA: TGTGCCAGCCTAGAGGGCAGGGGGCGCGAAAAACTGTTTTTT.

V usage is TRBV6-5 and J usage is TRBJ1-2; 7 nucleotides line up with TRBD1. The V segment lost 6 bases and the J segment 3 bases; nucleotides outside the gene matches: 7. Germline values: CDR1 MNHEY, CDR2 SVGAGI. The CDR3 loop spans 14 amino acids. The CDR3 is CASSSQGPDYGYTF. DNA of the CDR3: TGTGCCAGCAGCTCACAGGGGCCGGACTATGGCTACACCTTC.

J is TRBJ1-2 and V is TRBV6-1; possible D gene TRBD1, 5 bases. This CDR3 comprises 12 residues. Germline V lookup: CDR1 MNHNS, CDR2 SASEGT. Trimming took off 5 bases at V and 5 bases at J, with 9 bases between the two ends. DNA of the CDR3: TGTGCCAGCAGTCTCGACAGTTATGGCTACACCTTC. It specifies CASSLDSYGYTF.